This T cell receptor (beta chain) was observed in a study of blood T cell repertoires in COVID-19. Study-level background: Researchers got acute and convalescent COVID-19 samples from the United States, Italy and Spain. PBMCs, B-cell-depleted T cells, or T cells provided the cDNA or gDNA that made up the material.

V trimming: 4 bases; J trimming: 3 bases; junction bases outside the gene matches: 8. CDR1 and CDR2 from the germline V gene are SGHNT and YYREEE (reference sequence). The CDR3 is 15 amino acids. Sequencing used immunoSEQ multiplex PCR; TCRdb keeps in-frame clones, though not all of them. The data hold 150,000 to 200,000 clones, with around 86% observed a single time. Sequencing was performed on peripheral blood. The chain combines TRBV5-4 with TRBJ2-7; the match to TRBD2 covers 9 bases. This sequence originates from a woman under 40 with active or convalescent COVID-19. The CDR3 DNA sequence: TGTGCCAGCAGCCCGGGGGGCGGGAGGGTCTACGAGCAGTACTTC. Translating gives CASSPGGGRVYEQYF.